The clone carrying this TCR beta chain has more than one count but fewer than ten. The antigen remains undetermined. The data belong to a study of cytomegalovirus exposure and HLA in healthy donors. Regarding the study as a whole: Prediction of most subjects' HLA-A and HLA-B alleles by TCR beta sequences was reportedly accurate. Per a prior analysis, the majority of TCR beta V segments were productive roughly 87% or roughly 30% of the time. The analysis excluded some indistinguishable V segments, including TRBV6-2 and TRBV6-3. It was 150 to 200 TCR beta chains that were listed as cytomegalovirus-associated.

Amplification used 60 Vbeta primers and 13 Jbeta primers. Data came from immunoSEQ multiplex PCR; TCRdb stores just in-frame clones and leaves some out. Counted here are roughly 100,000 clones, roughly 9.1% occurring once; the ten biggest clones make up less than 6%. After removal of 7 bases from V and 3 bases from J, the junction contained 9 bases not matched to a gene. This CDR3 comprises 15 residues. Germline V gives CDR1 SNHLY, CDR2 FYNNEI. This clonotype was sampled from a man in his forties in good health and CMV-seropositive. Material for sequencing was PBMCs. The genes are TRBV2 and TRBJ2-3, with 8 nucleotides matching TRBD2. The CDR3: CASIRASGSTDTQYF. The DNA for the CDR3 is TGTGCCAGCATCAGGGCGAGCGGGAGTACAGATACGCAGTATTTT. Combining the CDR3 with reference TRBV2 and TRBJ2-3 gives the whole variable domain EPEVTQTPSHQVTQMGQEVILRCVPISNHLYFYWYRQILGQKVEFLVSFYNNEISEKSEIFDDQFSVERPDGSNFTLKIRSTKLEDSAMYFCASIRASGSTDTQYFGPGTRLTVL.